This TCR beta chain was sequenced in a study of blood T cell repertoires in COVID-19. In the study overall: COVID-19 samples, acute and convalescent, were from the United States, Italy and Spain.

In the study's own analysis: The assay estimated nucleated cells by amplifying reference gene primers. Sequencing used immunoSEQ multiplex PCR; TCRdb keeps in-frame clones, though not all of them. V, J and clone size were drawn from that table, and D and trimming were deduced from the DNA. There are fewer than 500,000 clones in the sample; about 89% occur only once, and roughly 4% lies in the top ten. V gave up 2 bases and J gave up 2 bases; unmatched junction bases: 12. The germline V gene has CDR1 SGHDT and CDR2 YYEEEE. CDR3 length: 17 amino acids. This TCR came from a woman younger than 45 with acute or convalescent COVID-19. The genes are TRBV5-6 and TRBJ1-1, with 7 bases that match TRBD1. Sequencing was performed on peripheral blood. CDR3 bases: TGTGCCAGCAGCTTTCAAGGGCAGGGGGTGATCAACACTGAAGCTTTCTTT. This translates into CASSFQGQGVINTEAFF.